This T cell receptor beta chain was observed in a study of T cells expressing NK-cell markers. In the study overall: Seven of eight sequenced donors tested HCMV-seropositive; one tested seronegative.

TCRdb processed the 5' RACE reads again and assigns one entry to each CDR3 protein, with no DNA. The table lists about 180,000 distinct CDR3 sequences. The CDR3 contains 15 residues. The germline V gene has CDR1 SGHRS and CDR2 YFSETQ. The clonotype was recovered from a woman between 18 and 75 years old in good health. The sequencing sample was made of blood T cells: a sorted CD56 or NKG2C T cell subset, CD4+ or CD8+ T cells, or bulk PBMC T cells (not recorded which). V and J are TRBV5-1 and TRBJ1-2; TCRdb selects TRBD1, and the lack of DNA leaves this call unchecked. The CDR3 is CASSLEVGATYGYTF.